This TCR beta chain is drawn from a study of shared clonotypes between healthy human individuals. Study at large: Per donor, CD8 memory used one plate, CD8 naive used two, CD4 memory used three and CD4 naive used three.

Only in-frame clones appear in the TCRdb table, and some are missing; sequencing was by immunoSEQ multiplex PCR. The sample contains millions of clones, roughly nine tenths of which appear only once. Study-level points and caveats: Some naive CD4 clonotypes, 4% to 6%, turned up in common across several donors.

About this clone itself: No antigen is known for it.

This TCR was sampled from a young man in good health. Material: naive CD4+ T cells sorted from blood. Stated subset: CD45RA+ positively selected.

CDR3 DNA sequence: TGTGCCTCTGAGGACAGCTTTAATCAGCCCCAGCATTTT. Protein sequence: CASEDSFNQPQHF. The gene calls are TRBV10-3 and TRBJ1-5; the D gene is possibly TRBD1 (6 bases). Germline CDR1 reads ENHRY; CDR2 reads SYGVKD. The V and J ends lost 11 bases and 4 bases respectively, with 15 bases between them. The CDR3 runs to 13 residues.